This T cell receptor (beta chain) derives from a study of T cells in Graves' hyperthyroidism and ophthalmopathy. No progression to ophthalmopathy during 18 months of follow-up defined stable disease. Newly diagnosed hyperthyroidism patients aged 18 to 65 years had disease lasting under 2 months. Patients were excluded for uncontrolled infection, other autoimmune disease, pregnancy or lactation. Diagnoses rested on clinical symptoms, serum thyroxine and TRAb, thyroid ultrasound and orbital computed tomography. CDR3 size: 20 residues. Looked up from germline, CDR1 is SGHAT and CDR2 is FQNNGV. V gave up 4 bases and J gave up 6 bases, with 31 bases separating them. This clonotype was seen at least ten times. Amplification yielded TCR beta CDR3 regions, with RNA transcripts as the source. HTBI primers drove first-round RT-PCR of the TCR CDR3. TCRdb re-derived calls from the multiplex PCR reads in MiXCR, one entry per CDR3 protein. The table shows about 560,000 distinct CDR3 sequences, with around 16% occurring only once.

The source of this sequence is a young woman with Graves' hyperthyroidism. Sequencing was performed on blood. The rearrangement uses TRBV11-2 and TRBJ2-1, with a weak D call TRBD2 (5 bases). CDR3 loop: CASSYPGQAWRSPFPNEQFF. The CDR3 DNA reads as TGTGCCAGCAGCTACCCCGGCCAGGCGTGGAGGAGTCCCTTCCCCAATGAGCAGTTCTTC.